A selection of T cell receptor beta chains follows, all from one sample in a study of T cell responses to AZD1222 COVID-19 vaccine. Sequencing used immunoSEQ multiplex PCR; TCRdb keeps in-frame clones, though not all of them. The repertoire holds about 140,000 clones, with roughly 93% as singletons. The sequencing here drew on peripheral blood, taken after recovery from COVID-19. All receptors derive from an adult who had recovered from COVID-19. CDR3s include the opening cysteine and the closing phenylalanine or tryptophan. D genes are given only for firm matches. Rows may omit the clone size; those that give it use once, few, many or a size class.

J gene | V gene | clone size | D gene | CDR3 protein | CDR3 DNA
TRBJ1-6 | TRBV19 | many | . | CASSIDGILPSPLHF | TGTGCCAGTAGTATTGATGGGATCCTACCTTCACCCCTCCACTTT
TRBJ2-5 | TRBV5-5 | . | . | CASSSPSQLGETQYF | TGTGCCAGCAGCTCCCCATCTCAGCTAGGAGAGACCCAGTACTTC
TRBJ2-3 | TRBV18 | . | TRBD2 | CASSPTSGRVGSTQYF | TGTGCCAGCTCACCGACTAGCGGGAGAGTCGGTAGTACGCAGTATTTT
TRBJ2-5 | TRBV7-2 | once | TRBD2 | CASSDRGLAGETQYF | TGTGCCAGCAGCGACCGTGGACTAGCTGGAGAGACCCAGTACTTC
TRBJ1-5 | TRBV5-1 | . | . | CASSPSNPSNQPQHF | TGCGCCAGCAGCCCCTCTAACCCTAGCAATCAGCCCCAGCATTTT
TRBJ2-7 | TRBV6-2/TRBV6-3 | once | . | CASSYSSHSYEQYF | TGTGCCAGCAGTTACTCCTCTCACTCCTACGAGCAGTACTTC
TRBJ2-7 | TRBV6-5 | once | TRBD1 | CASTRTGGDSYEQYF | TGTGCCAGCACCCGGACAGGGGGCGATTCCTACGAGCAGTACTTC
TRBJ2-7 | TRBV4-1 | once | TRBD1 | CASSQDQGAHYEQYF | TGCGCCAGCAGCCAAGACCAGGGGGCCCACTACGAGCAGTACTTC
TRBJ2-7 | TRBV28 | . | TRBD2 | CASRLSLGVAGDKQYF | TGTGCCAGCAGACTATCCCTGGGGGTAGCGGGAGATAAGCAGTACTTC
TRBJ2-1 | TRBV6-1 | . | TRBD2 | CASSEWTAIAGTTYNEQFF | TGTGCCAGCAGTGAATGGACCGCGATAGCGGGAACCACCTACAATGAGCAGTTCTTC
TRBJ2-5 | TRBV2 | . | . | CASSEGGLLETQYF | TGTGCCAGCAGTGAAGGAGGGCTTTTGGAGACCCAGTACTTC
TRBJ2-5 | TRBV9 | . | . | CASSVSGYGWETQYF | TGTGCCAGCAGCGTATCAGGGTACGGATGGGAGACCCAGTACTTC
TRBJ2-5 | TRBV10-3 | . | . | CAIRGDSQETQYF | TGTGCCATCAGGGGGGATTCGCAAGAGACCCAGTACTTC
TRBJ1-5 | TRBV28 | once | . | CASRDLEYSNQPQHF | TGTGCCAGCAGAGACCTGGAATATAGCAATCAGCCCCAGCATTTT
TRBJ1-1 | TRBV14 | . | TRBD1 | CASSLGLGTGVMNTEAFF | TGTGCCAGCAGCCTTGGACTTGGGACAGGGGTAATGAACACTGAAGCTTTCTTT
TRBJ2-1 | TRBV27 | . | TRBD1 | CASSLSSSWDRETNRQFF | TGTGCCAGCAGTTTATCATCCTCCTGGGACAGGGAGACGAACAGGCAGTTCTTC
TRBJ1-4 | TRBV4-1 | . | TRBD1 | CASSQNQGAPEKLFF | TGCGCCAGCAGCCAGAACCAGGGGGCGCCTGAAAAACTGTTTTTT
TRBJ2-1 | TRBV3-1/TRBV3-2 | few | TRBD2 | CASGTSGSRNEQFF | TGTGCCAGCGGAACTAGCGGGAGCAGGAATGAGCAGTTCTTC
TRBJ2-1 | TRBV5-1 | . | TRBD2 | CASSLGGLAHNEQFF | TGCGCCAGCAGCTTGGGGGGACTAGCCCACAATGAGCAGTTCTTC
TRBJ2-3 | TRBV5-1 | . | . | CASSLLAGSTDTQYF | TGCGCCAGCAGCTTGCTGGCAGGGAGCACAGATACGCAGTATTTT
TRBJ1-1 | TRBV11-2 | . | . | CASSFLRGNTEAFF | TGTGCCAGCAGCTTCTTACGGGGGAACACTGAAGCTTTCTTT
TRBJ2-2 | TRBV2 | . | . | CASSEGGARNTGELFF | TGTGCCAGCAGTGAAGGGGGGGCTCGGAACACCGGGGAGCTGTTTTTT
TRBJ1-1 | TRBV6-4 | . | TRBD1 | CASSANDRAEAFF | TGTGCCAGCAGTGCCAACGACAGGGCTGAAGCTTTCTTT
TRBJ1-2 | TRBV6-4 | . | TRBD1 | CASSERQGSYGYTF | TGTGCCAGCAGTGAACGACAGGGGTCCTATGGCTACACCTTC
TRBJ2-5 | TRBV7-9 | . | TRBD1 | CASSPHRGVGEETQYF | TGTGCCAGCAGCCCCCACAGGGGCGTGGGTGAAGAGACCCAGTACTTC
TRBJ1-5 | TRBV15 | . | . | CATSRRNNQPQHF | TGTGCCACCAGCAGGCGGAACAATCAGCCCCAGCATTTT
TRBJ2-5 | TRBV5-1 | . | TRBD2 | CASSFFPLAGVGGETQYF | TGCGCCAGCAGCTTTTTCCCACTAGCGGGAGTCGGAGGAGAGACCCAGTACTTC
TRBJ2-1 | TRBV5-4 | . | TRBD1 | CASSLGQGWVSGNEQFF | TGTGCCAGCAGCTTAGGACAGGGGTGGGTTAGCGGGAATGAGCAGTTCTTC
TRBJ1-1 | TRBV28 | . | . | CASSPAIDYTEAFF | TGTGCCAGCAGTCCGGCGATTGATTACACTGAAGCTTTCTTT
TRBJ1-1 | TRBV18 | . | . | CASSPDRGLSLEAFF | .
TRBJ2-7 | TRBV2 | . | . | CASSRASLSYEQYF | TGTGCCAGCAGTAGGGCTAGCCTCTCCTACGAGCAGTACTTC
TRBJ1-4 | TRBV4-1 | few | . | CASSQAGLGEKLFF | TGCGCCAGCAGCCAAGCGGGGCTTGGAGAAAAACTGTTTTTT
TRBJ1-2 | TRBV28 | . | TRBD1 | CASRGRTGPNYGYTF | TGTGCCAGCAGAGGCCGGACAGGACCGAACTATGGCTACACCTTC
TRBJ2-7 | TRBV27 | . | TRBD1 | CASSPGRTGSEQYF | TGTGCCAGCAGTCCGGGCCGGACAGGGAGCGAGCAGTACTTC
TRBJ2-2 | TRBV4-1 | once | . | CASSQLGLFTGELFF | TGCGCCAGCAGCCAACTAGGACTATTCACCGGGGAGCTGTTTTTT
TRBJ2-6 | TRBV7-9 | . | . | CASSSSTGLNSGANVLTF | TGTGCCAGCAGCTCTTCGACAGGCCTTAACTCTGGGGCCAACGTCCTGACTTTC
TRBJ2-7 | TRBV5-1 | once | . | CASSLPGAILYEQYF | TGCGCCAGCAGCTTACCAGGGGCGATTTTATACGAGCAGTACTTC
TRBJ1-2 | TRBV5-6 | . | . | CASSLGRGRDGYTF | TGTGCCAGCAGCTTGGGTCGAGGGCGGGATGGCTACACCTTC
TRBJ2-7 | TRBV5-1 | . | TRBD1 | CASSRDRASEQYF | TGCGCCAGCAGCAGGGACAGGGCATCCGAGCAGTACTTC
TRBJ1-1 | TRBV6-5 | . | TRBD1 | CASRIDRGPNTEAFF | TGTGCCAGCAGGATCGACAGGGGACCGAACACTGAAGCTTTCTTT
TRBJ2-2 | TRBV5-6 | . | . | CASSPGAGELFF | TGTGCCAGCAGCCCAGGGGCCGGGGAGCTGTTTTTT
TRBJ2-1 | TRBV7-8 | . | TRBD1 | CASSLYPGGSYNEQFF | TGTGCCAGCAGCTTATATCCAGGGGGCTCCTACAATGAGCAGTTCTTC
TRBJ2-7 | TRBV30 | few | TRBD2 | CAWSGTSGSSYEQYF | TGTGCCTGGAGCGGGACTAGCGGGAGCTCCTACGAGCAGTACTTC
TRBJ2-1 | TRBV20-1 | . | . | CSASPSGGGYNEQFF | TGCAGTGCTAGTCCGTCCGGGGGCGGTTACAATGAGCAGTTCTTC
TRBJ1-2 | TRBV11-2 | . | . | CASSSGGGRGYYGYTF | TGTGCCAGCAGCTCCGGGGGAGGGCGGGGGTATTATGGCTACACCTTC
TRBJ1-2 | TRBV30 | . | . | CALFPSGGGNGYTF | TGTGCCTTATTCCCCTCGGGGGGCGGTAATGGCTACACCTTC
TRBJ1-2 | TRBV28 | . | TRBD1 | CASSLVGQGHYGYTF | TGTGCCAGCAGTTTAGTGGGACAGGGCCACTATGGCTACACCTTC
TRBJ2-1 | TRBV29-1 | . | TRBD2 | CSVEGPGGRHNEQFF | TGCAGCGTTGAAGGCCCGGGAGGGCGTCACAATGAGCAGTTCTTC
TRBJ1-4 | TRBV9 | . | . | CASSPWDLNEKLFF | TGTGCCAGCAGCCCCTGGGACCTAAATGAAAAACTGTTTTTT
TRBJ2-1 | TRBV27 | . | . | CASKRDTHNEQFF | TGTGCCAGCAAACGGGACACACACAATGAGCAGTTCTTC
TRBJ1-1 | TRBV3-1/TRBV3-2 | . | . | CASNSLGKSEAFF | TGTGCCAGCAACTCCCTTGGGAAAAGTGAAGCTTTCTTT
TRBJ1-5 | TRBV11-3 | . | . | CASSLSFQWGRNQPQHF | TGTGCCAGCAGCTTATCCTTCCAGTGGGGAAGGAATCAGCCCCAGCATTTT
TRBJ2-1 | TRBV24-1 | . | TRBD2 | CATSDTTSGTRNEQFF | TGTGCCACCAGTGACACGACTAGCGGGACTAGGAATGAGCAGTTCTTC